This T cell receptor (beta chain) originates from a study of T cell responses to AZD1222 COVID-19 vaccine. Study-wide findings and caveats: In a largely white British group with more females than males, clonal diversity was possibly underestimated. Regions 160-218 and 743-854 dominated among vaccine-associated CD4 TCRs spanning spike. Nearly half of the spike-specific TCRs reportedly recognize variant regions that carry no mutations.

V shed 3 bases and J shed 0 bases, with 16 bases lying between them. Germline values: CDR1 LNHDA, CDR2 SQIVND (reference sequence). The CDR3 runs to 17 residues. Sequencing used immunoSEQ multiplex PCR; TCRdb keeps in-frame clones, though not all of them. The repertoire consists of about 200,000 clones, with 80% to 95% occurring once and the leading ten covering 1% to 1.5%. This clone was counted once. The antigen remains undetermined. This material consisted of peripheral blood, taken on day 0 of AZD1222 vaccination. The V call is TRBV19, the J call TRBJ2-3, with D possibly matching TRBD1 (5 bases). This TCR derives from an adult in good health. The CDR3 nucleotides are TGTGCCAGTAGTATCAGACAGAACATTCCTAGCACAGATACGCAGTATTTT. Translation: CASSIRQNIPSTDTQYF.